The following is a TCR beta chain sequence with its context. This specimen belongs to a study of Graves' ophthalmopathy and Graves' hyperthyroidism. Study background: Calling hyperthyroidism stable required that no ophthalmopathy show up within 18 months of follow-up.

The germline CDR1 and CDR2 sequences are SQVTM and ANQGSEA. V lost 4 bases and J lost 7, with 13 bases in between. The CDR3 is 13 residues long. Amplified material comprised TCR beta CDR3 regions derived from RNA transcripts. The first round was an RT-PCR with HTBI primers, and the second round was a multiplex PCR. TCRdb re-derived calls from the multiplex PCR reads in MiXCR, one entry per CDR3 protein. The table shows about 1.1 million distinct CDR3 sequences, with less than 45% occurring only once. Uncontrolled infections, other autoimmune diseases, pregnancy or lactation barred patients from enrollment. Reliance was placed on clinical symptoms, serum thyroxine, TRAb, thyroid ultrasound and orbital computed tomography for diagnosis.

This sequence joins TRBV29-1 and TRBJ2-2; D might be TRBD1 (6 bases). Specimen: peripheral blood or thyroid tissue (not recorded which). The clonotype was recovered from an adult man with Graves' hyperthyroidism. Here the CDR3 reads CSVGFRGGGELFF. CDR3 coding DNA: TGCAGCGTTGGTTTCAGGGGCGGCGGGGAGCTGTTTTTT.